These 6 T cell receptor beta chains were sequenced from one sample in a study of CD8 T cells in ankylosing spondylitis. Via MiXCR, TCRdb re-called the 5' RACE reads, giving one row per CDR3 protein. The sample carries 150,000 to 200,000 distinct CDR3 sequences, 10% to 15% recorded once. The sample was blood, either unsorted or a sorted T cell fraction (not recorded which). These receptors all stem from a female donor with ankylosing spondylitis or in good health (not recorded which).

The CDR3 spells CASSLTGAKNIQYF. The CDR3 DNA follows: TGTGCCAGCAGCTTAACAGGGGCCAAAAACATTCAGTACTTC. This chain links TRBV7-9 with TRBJ2-4, with D possibly TRBD1 on 6 matching bases. The V end was cut by 2 bases, the J end by 1 base, with 6 bases between. Per germline, CDR1 SEHNR and CDR2 FQNEAQ (reference sequence). The CDR3 totals 14 residues.

The DNA for the CDR3 is TGCAGCGTTGCGCGGGGCACCGGGGAGCTGTTTTTT. Translated, it gives CSVARGTGELFF. The chain is built from TRBV29-1 and TRBJ2-2; tentative D call: TRBD2 (6 bases). The germline V gene has CDR1 SQVTM and CDR2 ANQGSEA. The V end lost 4 bases, the J end lost 4 bases, and 7 bases lay between the germline ends. This CDR3 region has 12 residues.

The rearrangement uses TRBV14 and TRBJ2-7, with a possible D match to TRBD2 (5 bases). The CDR3 runs 12 residues. V was pared by 2 bases and J by 3 bases, with 5 bases between. The V gene's germline CDR1 is SGHDN and CDR2 FVKESK. The CDR3 coding sequence is TGTGCCAGCAGCCAACGGGACTACGAGCAGTACTTC. Protein product: CASSQRDYEQYF.

This clonotype was found once. A read error may be the cause here, since a much bigger clone is one base away. The V gene is TRBV5-6, the J gene TRBJ2-7; 8 nucleotides match TRBD1. CDR1 is SGHDT and CDR2 is YYEEEE in the germline V gene. The CDR3 extends over 14 amino acids. The CDR3 DNA reads TGTGTCAGCAGCCGTGGACAGGGAAGGTACGAGCAGTACTTC. It is translated as CVSSRGQGRYEQYF.

As for this clonotype: A much larger clone differs from this one at a single base, so this may be a read error. The rearrangement joins TRBV20-1 to TRBJ2-3; D is uncertain. This CDR3 contains 12 residues. V was trimmed by 6 bases and J by 6 bases, leaving 13 bases between them. Germline V lookup: CDR1 DFQATT, CDR2 SNEGSKA (reference sequence). CDR3 sequence reads: CSAGCVTDTQYF. The CDR3 region has the DNA TGCAGTGCCGGTTGCGTCACCGATACGCAGTATTTT.

This clonotype was detected many times. The genes are TRBV2 and TRBJ2-1; 10 bases fit TRBD2. The CDR3 covers 13 residues. Per the germline V gene, CDR1 is SNHLY and CDR2 is FYNNEI. The DNA for the CDR3 is TGTGCTAACCAACGACTAGCGGGCAATGAGCAGTTCTTC. Translated, it gives CANQRLAGNEQFF.